The present TCR beta chain was sequenced within a study of CD8+ T cells in alopecia areata. This CDR3 has 10 amino acids. Germline CDR1 and CDR2: SNHLY and FYNNEI. Trimming pared 6 bases from V and 7 bases from J, leaving 6 bases between. Study results and limitations: Scalp samples also yield sequences of resident alphabeta T cells from normal skin.

Treatment of the sample: oral pan-JAK inhibitor, 5-10 mg twice daily. RNA extraction and reverse transcription yielded cDNA as sequencing template. TCRdb's copy holds only in-frame clones and misses some; the assay was immunoSEQ multiplex PCR. The data show 150,000 to 200,000 clones, 60% seen once. Concerning this clone itself: The antigen remains undetermined.

The sequence derives from a human donor with alopecia areata. The sequences come from CD4+ T cells sorted from blood, collected at week 24, from a patient treated with tofacitinib. The chain carries TRBV2 and TRBJ1-1; D is unresolved. This chain's CDR3 is CASRAVEAFF. CDR3 coding DNA: TGTGCCAGCAGGGCAGTTGAAGCTTTCTTT.